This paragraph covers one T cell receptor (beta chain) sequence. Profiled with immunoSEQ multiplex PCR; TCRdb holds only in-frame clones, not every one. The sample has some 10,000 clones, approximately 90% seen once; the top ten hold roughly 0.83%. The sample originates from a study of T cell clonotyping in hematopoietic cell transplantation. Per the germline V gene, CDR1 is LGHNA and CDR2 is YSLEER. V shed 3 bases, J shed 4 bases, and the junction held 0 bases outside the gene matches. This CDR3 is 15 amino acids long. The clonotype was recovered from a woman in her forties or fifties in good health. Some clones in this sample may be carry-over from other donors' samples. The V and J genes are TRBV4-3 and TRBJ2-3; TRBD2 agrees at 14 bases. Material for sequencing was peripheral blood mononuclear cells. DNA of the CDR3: TGCGCCAGCAGCCAGACTAGCGGGGGGGCAGATACGCAGTATTTT. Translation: CASSQTSGGADTQYF.